This TCR beta chain was observed in a study of blood T cell repertoires in COVID-19. Turning to the study itself: In each case, the material was cDNA or gDNA derived from T cells, B-cell-depleted T cells, or PBMCs.

Per the authors' pipeline: Quantification of nucleated cells was approximated via reference gene primer amplification. Sequencing used immunoSEQ multiplex PCR; TCRdb keeps in-frame clones, though not all of them. V and J calls and clone size are copied from that table; D and trimming were computed from the DNA. The sample contains roughly 160,000 clones, roughly 78% of which appear only once. This clone occurred a few times. Germline V gene sequence: CDR1 SGHVS, CDR2 FNYEAQ. V dropped 1 base and J dropped 7 bases, with 11 bases sitting between them. This CDR3 region has 14 residues. The Seattle patients joined while their infection was active and were tracked longitudinally afterward.

The chain carries TRBV7-6 and TRBJ2-1; D unclear. The specimen sequenced was peripheral blood. This TCR derives from an older woman with COVID-19, enrolled during active disease. CDR3 in amino acids: CASSLGSGWNEQFF. The CDR3 region has the DNA TGTGCCAGCAGCTTAGGTTCGGGTTGGAATGAGCAGTTCTTC.